One T cell receptor (beta chain) is described in this entry. This sample stems from a study of T-cell memory formation after mild COVID-19. Study as a whole: Clusters of TCRs were largely donor specific.

CDR1 and CDR2 from the germline V gene are SGHTA and FQGNSA. The CDR3 loop spans 16 amino acids. V gave up 1 base and J gave up 2 bases, with 14 bases separating them. Each CDR3 protein gets one entry after TCRdb re-called the 5' RACE reads with MiXCR. The data contain about 240,000 distinct CDR3 sequences, 7.5% to 10% of them singletons. This clonotype was sampled from a man between 18 and 35 years old who had mild COVID-19 (a few samples of this study predate the infection). Cell type and time point are not known. Sequencing was performed on PBMCs or a T cell subset sorted from them (not recorded which). This chain links TRBV7-2 with TRBJ1-2; D gene unclear. The CDR3 reads CASSLVFRERNYGYTF. CDR3 DNA: TGTGCCAGCAGCTTAGTCTTCCGGGAACGGAACTATGGCTACACCTTC.